This is a list of T cell receptor beta chains from one sample in a study of neurological immune-mediated disorders. TCRdb re-derived calls from the 5' RACE reads in MiXCR, one entry per CDR3 protein. The table records about 52,000 distinct CDR3 sequences, 3% to 4.5% of them present only once. The sequencing input was PBMCs. The receptors come from a man in his sixties with multiple sclerosis. Each CDR3 is given with its conserved first and last residue. A D gene is named only where the DNA matches it firmly. Not every row has a clone size; where given, it reads once, few, many or a size class.

d_gene,j_gene,v_gene,abundance,len,CDR3aa,CDR3nt
TRBD2,TRBJ2-7,TRBV27,many,17,CASSPLPRTSVTYEQYF,TGTGCCAGCAGCCCCCTGCCCAGGACTAGCGTAACCTACGAGCAGTACTTC
-,TRBJ2-3,TRBV7-2,-,11,CASILADTQYF,TGTGCCAGCATACTAGCAGATACGCAGTATTTT
-,TRBJ1-5,TRBV7-6,many,13,CASSFGMGQPQHF,TGTGCCAGCAGCTTCGGGATGGGGCAGCCCCAGCATTTT
TRBD2,TRBJ2-1,TRBV5-1,many,15,CASSLESSGYNEQFF,TGCGCCAGCAGCTTGGAATCTAGCGGGTACAATGAGCAGTTCTTC
-,TRBJ2-7,TRBV29-1,many,14,CSASGTESSYEQYF,TGCAGCGCCTCAGGGACGGAGAGCTCCTACGAGCAGTACTTC
-,TRBJ2-2,TRBV5-1,many,15,CASSATAPGTGELFF,TGCGCCAGCAGCGCGACAGCGCCGGGCACCGGGGAGCTGTTTTTT
TRBD1,TRBJ2-5,TRBV12-3/TRBV12-4,many,16,CASSFGRTGEGETQYF,TGTGCCAGCAGTTTTGGAAGGACAGGGGAGGGGGAGACCCAGTACTTC
-,TRBJ1-6,TRBV18,many,16,CASSPQGITYNSPLHF,TGTGCCAGCTCACCACAGGGGATAACCTATAATTCACCCCTCCACTTT
-,TRBJ2-1,TRBV7-8,many,14,CASSPNPAFDEQFF,TGTGCCAGCAGCCCCAATCCCGCGTTCGATGAGCAGTTCTTC
TRBD1,TRBJ1-2,TRBV11-2,many,15,CASSSTGGFNYGYTF,TGTGCCAGCAGCTCAACAGGGGGTTTTAACTATGGCTACACCTTC
TRBD1,TRBJ1-4,TRBV4-1,many,16,CASSQAPDREIAKLFF,TGCGCCAGCAGCCAAGCCCCGGACAGGGAAATCGCAAAACTGTTTTTT